What follows are 7 T cell receptor beta chains derived from one specimen sequenced in a study of beta chain features in type 1 diabetes. cDNA synthesis used the whole RNA isolate, giving expressed TCRB sequences. Method: immunoSEQ multiplex PCR; TCRdb's copy keeps in-frame clones and lacks some. The data contain 200,000 to 250,000 clones, roughly 70% of them seen just once; the ten biggest clones take up around 0.057%. Sequencing was done on a sample of naive CD4+ T cells from blood. The receptor set was obtained from a young man in good health.

The chain carries TRBV10-3 and TRBJ1-5, with D possibly matching TRBD1 (6 bases). Trimming removed 0 bases at V and 6 bases at J, with 12 bases between. The germline gives CDR1 ENHRY, CDR2 SYGVKD. The CDR3 loop spans 15 amino acids. DNA for the CDR3: TGTGCCATCAGTGAGTCCTCAGGGGTTGGTCAGCCCCAGCATTTT. Translation gives CAISESSGVGQPQHF.

V is TRBV14 and J is TRBJ2-5, with 8 bases that match TRBD1. CDR3 length equals 16 residues. The V gene's germline CDR1 is SGHDN and CDR2 FVKESK. With 4 bases clipped from V and 5 bases from J, the junction kept 12 bases outside the gene matches. The CDR3 DNA is TGTGCCAGCAGCCTGAGGTGGAGACAGGGGAGGGAGACCCAGTACTTC. Protein product: CASSLRWRQGRETQYF.

The table lists this clone with a few counts. This chain connects TRBV29-1 to TRBJ2-3, with D unresolved. The CDR3 length is 13 residues. The ends were cut back, 4 bases at V and 0 bases at J, with 8 bases in the middle. The germline CDR1 and CDR2 sequences are SQVTM and ANQGSEA. CDR3 bases: TGCAGCGTTGTGCGCTGGAGCACAGATACGCAGTATTTT. Translation gives CSVVRWSTDTQYF.

This clone was counted a single time. The J gene is TRBJ1-2, the V gene TRBV29-1; D is unclear. The CDR3 spans 12 residues. The ends were cut back, 0 bases at V and 7 bases at J, with 9 bases in the middle. CDR1 and CDR2 (germline): SQVTM, ANQGSEA. CDR3: CSVEEVVGGYTF. Here the CDR3 DNA reads TGCAGCGTTGAAGAAGTAGTAGGTGGCTACACCTTC.

The rearrangement links TRBV7-8 to TRBJ2-7; a possible D gene is TRBD1 (5 bases). The CDR3 runs 13 residues. Germline lookup yields CDR1 SGHVS and CDR2 FQNEAQ. Trimming pared 6 bases from V and 4 bases from J, leaving 13 bases between. The CDR3 bases are TGTGCCAGCAGTCCCAGGGTCGCATACGAGCAGTACTTC. Protein: CASSPRVAYEQYF.

A single count supports this clone. V is TRBV29-1 and J is TRBJ1-5; perhaps TRBD1 as D (6 bases). The germline V and J ends were trimmed by 7 bases and 0 bases, with 13 bases remaining between them. CDR3 length: 14 amino acids. Germline lookup yields CDR1 SQVTM and CDR2 ANQGSEA. The CDR3 spells CSAQTGSSNQPQHF. The CDR3 DNA is TGCAGCGCTCAGACAGGTTCTAGCAATCAGCCCCAGCATTTT.

The chain couples TRBV30 to TRBJ2-3; TRBD2 aligns across 9 bases. From germline, CDR1 is GTSNPN and CDR2 SVGIG (reference sequence). V lost 0 bases to trimming and J lost 3 bases; unmatched junction nucleotides: 7. This CDR3 is built from 16 residues. CDR3 sequence reads: CAWSVRSGSRTDTQYF. DNA of the CDR3: TGTGCCTGGAGTGTACGTAGCGGGAGCCGTACAGATACGCAGTATTTT.